Ten or more counts support the clone carrying this T cell receptor beta chain. Under 3 months in duration, the ophthalmopathy in affected donors had moderate-to-severe activity, CAS ≥3 and NOSPECS ≥4. The data derive from a study of Graves' ophthalmopathy and Graves' hyperthyroidism. From RNA, the CDR3 regions of TCR beta chains were amplified and sequenced. Second-round multiplex PCR came after first-round RT-PCR with HTBI primers. MiXCR was run by TCRdb on the multiplex PCR reads, yielding one entry per CDR3 protein. The sample yields roughly 300,000 distinct CDR3 sequences, roughly 15% seen once. Germline CDR1 SGHRS, CDR2 YFSETQ. This CDR3 is 16 amino acids long. Trimming took 0 bases from V and 4 from J; bases not matched to a gene: 8.

J is TRBJ1-1 and V is TRBV5-1; 8 nucleotides line up with TRBD1. This sequence originates from an adult man with Graves' ophthalmopathy. The sample was peripheral blood. In nucleotides, the CDR3 is TGCGCCAGCAGCTTGGAGTCTTCAGGGGGCGGCACTGAAGCTTTCTTT. This encodes CASSLESSGGGTEAFF.